These 5 T cell receptor beta chains share one sample of origin, sequenced in a study of a mutant IDH1 vaccine in newly diagnosed glioma. Sequencing used immunoSEQ multiplex PCR; TCRdb keeps in-frame clones, though not all of them. The table includes just over 80,000 clones, roughly 85% detected once. Time point in this sample: week 23, last vaccination. Alongside topical imiquimod, each dose of vaccine comprised 300 ug of mutant IDH1 20-mer peptide. For these TCRs, the target antigens are not known. The sequencing here drew on PBMCs, taken from a glioma patient whose treatment included an IDH1 peptide vaccine. These TCRs come from a man aged 25-45 years with glioma. Some clones in this sample may be carry-over from other donors' samples.

The rearrangement links TRBV25-1 to TRBJ2-3; no firm D call. Trimming took 6 bases from V and 0 from J, leaving 4 bases between them. The CDR3 has 12 amino acids. Germline CDR1 MGHDK, CDR2 SYGVNS. Here the CDR3 DNA reads TGTGCCAGCAGAGGTAGCACAGATACGCAGTATTTT. Translation: CASRGSTDTQYF.

This sequence joins TRBV6-1 and TRBJ1-2, with TRBD1 as a possible D gene (6 bases). The germline V gene encodes CDR1 MNHNS and CDR2 SASEGT. CDR3 length: 15 residues. Trimming removed 4 bases at V and 6 bases at J, with 18 bases between. The CDR3 spells CASSGGSGGRDGYTF. CDR3 sequence (DNA): TGTGCCAGCAGTGGAGGTTCGGGGGGGCGCGATGGCTACACCTTC.

The genes are TRBV7-3 and TRBJ2-2; D gene uncertain. The CDR3 has 15 residues. Germline V lookup: CDR1 SGHTA, CDR2 FQGTGA. V lost 1 base and J lost 1, with 7 bases in between. The CDR3 reads CASSLIHQNTGELFF. The CDR3 bases are TGTGCCAGCAGCTTAATTCACCAGAACACCGGGGAGCTGTTTTTT.

This rearrangement joins TRBV6-5 to TRBJ2-7; TRBD2 aligns across 10 bases. CDR1 MNHEY and CDR2 SVGAGI come from the germline V gene. V was pared by 7 bases and J by 4 bases, with 10 bases of the junction left unmatched. The CDR3 spans 15 residues. CDR3 in DNA: TGTGCCAGCACCGAGGAGAAGCGGGGGGGATACGAGCAGTACTTC. Protein sequence: CASTEEKRGGYEQYF.

V gene TRBV2 combines with J gene TRBJ2-3, with 10 bases fitting TRBD1. V was pared by 10 bases and J by 0 bases, with 7 bases of the junction left unmatched. The CDR3 totals 15 residues. Germline-derived CDR1 and CDR2 are SNHLY and FYNNEI. The chain's CDR3 is CATSGQGVSTDTQYF. The CDR3, as DNA: TGTGCCACCTCAGGACAGGGGGTCAGCACAGATACGCAGTATTTT.